This T cell receptor beta chain was documented in a study of blood T cell repertoires in COVID-19. On the study more broadly: Samples came from the United States, Italy and Spain, spanning acute and convalescent COVID-19. T cells, B-cell-depleted T cells, or PBMCs supplied cDNA or gDNA.

This clone was found once. Original data processing: Scientists estimated how many nucleated cells there were by amplifying reference gene primers. Here immunoSEQ multiplex PCR was the method, and the copy in TCRdb shows in-frame clones only, minus some. For V, J and clone size, that table is used; D and trimming come from the DNA. There are under 150,000 clones in the sample; about nine tenths occur only once, and approximately 10% lies in the top ten. The source of this sequence is a man in his fifties or sixties with active or convalescent COVID-19. The specimen sequenced was peripheral blood.

The CDR3 region is CASGLRTSGYNEQFF. CDR3 coding DNA: TGTGCCAGCGGCCTACGGACTAGCGGCTACAATGAGCAGTTCTTC. The chain has TRBV19 and TRBJ2-1; 10 nucleotides align to TRBD2. The CDR3 consists of 15 residues. Looked up from germline, CDR1 is LNHDA and CDR2 is SQIVND (reference sequence). Unmatched junction bases numbered 8, after V lost 9 bases and J lost 3 bases.